These 24 T cell receptor beta chains were all obtained from the same sample, sequenced in a study of shared clonotypes between healthy human individuals. Assay: immunoSEQ multiplex PCR; the TCRdb copy retains only in-frame clones and omits some. Among fewer than 550,000 clones listed, 75% to 80% were seen once. The material sequenced was PBMCs. The receptors shown here come from a middle-aged woman in good health. Some clones in this sample may be carry-over from other donors' samples.

This clone was picked up a small number of times. The rearrangement links TRBV6-1 to TRBJ2-7, with 7 bases aligning to TRBD1. V trimming: 4 bases; J trimming: 3 bases; junction bases outside the gene matches: 3. This CDR3 is 13 amino acids long. The germline V gene encodes CDR1 MNHNS and CDR2 SASEGT. The CDR3 loop reads CASSGDSYYEQYF. As DNA, the CDR3 is TGTGCCAGCAGTGGGGACAGCTACTACGAGCAGTACTTC.

The chain couples TRBV7-2 to TRBJ2-5; 7 bases are a match to TRBD2. The CDR3 contains 15 residues. Unmatched junction bases numbered 14, after V lost 1 base and J lost 12 bases. Germline assignment: CDR1 SGHTA and CDR2 FQGNSA. CDR3 in amino acids: CASSLVSGTDPKKYF. DNA of the CDR3: TGTGCCAGCAGCTTAGTGAGCGGGACGGACCCAAAGAAGTACTTC.

To note about this clone: Just one base apart from a much larger clone, this may be a read error. The rearrangement links TRBV11-1 to TRBJ2-5; D tentatively fits TRBD1 or TRBD2 (6 bases each). The ends were cut back, 1 base at V and 7 bases at J, with 16 bases in the middle. The CDR3 length is 15 residues. Looked up from germline, CDR1 is SGHAT and CDR2 is FQDESV (reference sequence). The CDR3 is CASSLGRGRQGTQYF. CDR3 DNA: TGTGCCAGCAGCTTAGGCCGGGGGCGGCAGGGGACCCAGTACTTC. Combining the CDR3 with reference TRBV11-1 and TRBJ2-5 gives the whole variable domain EAEVAQSPRYKITEKSQAVAFWCDPISGHATLYWYRQILGQGPELLVQFQDESVVDDSQLPKDRFSAERLKGVDSTLKIQPAELGDSAMYLCASSLGRGRQGTQYFGPGTRLLVL.

The chain links TRBV11-2 to TRBJ2-7; D may be TRBD2 (5 bases). Trimming took off 1 base at V and 10 bases at J, with 17 bases between the two ends. This CDR3 region has 14 residues. Germline V CDR1 and CDR2: SGHAT, FQNNGV. This chain's CDR3 is CASSLVVATGDQYF. The CDR3 DNA follows: TGTGCCAGCAGCTTAGTGGTAGCGACGGGTGATCAGTACTTC.

The chain carries TRBV6-1 and TRBJ2-5; D unclear. Trimming left V 6 bases short and J 7 bases short, with 21 bases between. Looked up from germline, CDR1 is MNHNS and CDR2 is SASEGT. The length of the CDR3 is 15 residues. The CDR3 DNA reads TGTGCCAGCAGCGTACCGGACCGGCCTTCGAGGACCCAGTACTTC. This encodes CASSVPDRPSRTQYF.

This chain connects TRBV5-1 to TRBJ2-7, with D possibly being TRBD1 (6 bases). The germline V and J ends were trimmed by 4 bases and 1 base, with 15 bases remaining between them. The CDR3 covers 15 residues. Germline V lookup: CDR1 SGHRS, CDR2 YFSETQ. In nucleotides, the CDR3 is TGCGCCAGCAGCCACGGACAGATGTTTTCCTACGAGCAGTACTTC. It yields the protein CASSHGQMFSYEQYF.

This rearrangement joins TRBV18 to TRBJ2-3, with a weak D call TRBD2 (6 bases). CDR1 KGHSH and CDR2 LQKENI come from the germline V gene. This CDR3 comprises 15 residues. The germline V and J ends were trimmed by 8 bases and 0 bases, with 15 bases remaining between them. CDR3 in DNA: TGTGCCAGCCACGGGACTGCCACTAGCACAGATACGCAGTATTTT. It codes for CASHGTATSTDTQYF.

The gene calls are TRBV28 and TRBJ1-2; 7 bases agree with TRBD1. The CDR3 extends over 12 amino acids. Germline lookup yields CDR1 MDHEN and CDR2 SYDVKM. The V and J ends lost 10 bases and 4 bases, in that order; junction bases with no gene match: 6. CDR3: CATPDRTYGYTF. The CDR3 DNA follows: TGTGCCACACCGGACAGGACCTATGGCTACACCTTC.

The chain links TRBV10-3 to TRBJ2-1, with D unclear. CDR3 length: 12 amino acids. CDR1 ENHRY and CDR2 SYGVKD come from the germline V gene. V lost 4 bases, J lost 6 bases, and 7 bases lay in between. CDR3 coding DNA: TGTGCCATCAGTGTGAACTCCAATGAGCAGTTCTTC. Its protein is CAISVNSNEQFF.

The chain has TRBV30 and TRBJ2-2, with a tentative D call TRBD1 (6 bases). With 4 bases removed from V and 3 bases from J, the gap between germline ends came to 12 bases. The length of the CDR3 is 14 residues. Germline assignment: CDR1 GTSNPN and CDR2 SVGIG (reference sequence). The CDR3 region has the DNA TGTGCCTGGACTCCGGACAGCTACACCGGGGAGCTGTTTTTT. It translates to CAWTPDSYTGELFF.

Worth noting for this clone: Other DNA sequences from this sample encode an identical CDR3 as well. V usage is TRBV5-1 and J usage is TRBJ1-4; D is unresolved. Per germline, CDR1 SGHRS and CDR2 YFSETQ. The V end lost 4 bases, the J end lost 1 base, and 8 bases lay between the germline ends. This CDR3 has 14 residues. The CDR3 region has the DNA TGCGCCAGCAGCCCCGGGCAAACTAATGAAAAACTGTTTTTT. Residues: CASSPGQTNEKLFF.

This chain joins TRBV27 and TRBJ1-2; D may be TRBD1 (6 bases). The germline V gene encodes CDR1 MNHEY and CDR2 SMNVEV (reference sequence). The ends were cut back, 6 bases at V and 8 bases at J, with 16 bases in the middle. The CDR3 sequence is 13 residues long. The CDR3 reads CASSITGMGGYTF. The CDR3 nucleotides are TGTGCCAGCAGCATTACAGGGATGGGAGGCTACACCTTC.

The rearrangement links TRBV5-1 to TRBJ2-1; TRBD2 matches at 9 bases. The CDR3 has 15 residues. Germline CDR1 is SGHRS and CDR2 is YFSETQ. V lost 4 bases to trimming and J lost 5 bases; unmatched junction nucleotides: 7. CDR3 amino acids: CASSPGASGDNEQFF. In DNA, the CDR3 is TGCGCCAGCAGCCCAGGGGCTAGCGGGGACAATGAGCAGTTCTTC.

V is TRBV13 and J is TRBJ1-1, with 7 bases that match TRBD1. Germline V CDR1 and CDR2: PRHDT, FYEKMQ (reference sequence). J was trimmed by 8 bases and V by 6 bases; bases with no gene match: 3. CDR3 length: 11 amino acids. CDR3 DNA sequence: TGTGCCAGCAGAGGGACAGTCGAAGCTTTCTTT. Residues: CASRGTVEAFF.

V gene TRBV2 combines with J gene TRBJ2-4; the D call may be TRBD1 or TRBD2 (5 bases each). CDR3 size: 18 residues. Germline CDR1 SNHLY, CDR2 FYNNEI. V dropped 3 bases and J dropped 1 base, with 19 bases sitting between them. The CDR3 reads CASSDQWQGRGAKNIQYF. In DNA, the CDR3 is TGTGCCAGCAGTGACCAGTGGCAGGGAAGAGGGGCCAAAAACATTCAGTACTTC.

The rearrangement joins TRBV11-2 to TRBJ2-3; TRBD2 aligns across 12 bases. The CDR3 totals 19 residues. Trimming took 5 bases from V and 5 from J; bases not matched to a gene: 17. Germline V CDR1 and CDR2: SGHAT, FQNNGV. CDR3 in DNA: TGTGCCAGCAGCCCGCGGCTCCCCTGTCCTAGCGGGGGGGGAGATACGCAGTATTTT. Protein sequence: CASSPRLPCPSGGGDTQYF.

This clone is a singleton in its sample. The chain links TRBV7-9 to TRBJ2-1; TRBD2 matches at 13 bases. Germline CDR1 is SEHNR and CDR2 is FQNEAQ (reference sequence). The trim removed 5 bases at V and 5 bases at J, leaving 6 bases unmatched. The CDR3 is 16 amino acids. CDR3 sequence reads: CASSIWTSGRDNEQFF. DNA for the CDR3: TGTGCCAGCAGCATCTGGACTAGCGGGAGAGACAATGAGCAGTTCTTC.

This chain joins TRBV4-2 and TRBJ2-7; a weak D match, TRBD1 (5 bases). Trimming took 4 bases from V and 3 from J, leaving 13 bases between them. CDR1 LGHNA and CDR2 YNFKEQ come from the germline V gene. The CDR3 is 14 amino acids. CDR3 nucleotides: TGTGCCAGCAGCCGATCAGGACAAAACTACGAGCAGTACTTC. Its protein product is CASSRSGQNYEQYF.

The chain employs TRBV28 and TRBJ1-1; TRBD1 agrees at 8 bases. Per germline, CDR1 MDHEN and CDR2 SYDVKM. V gave up 8 bases and J gave up 8 bases; unmatched junction bases: 16. This CDR3 has 15 residues. This CDR3 is CASLRGHGWTGEAFF. The CDR3 coding sequence is TGTGCCAGCCTTAGAGGGCATGGATGGACAGGGGAAGCTTTCTTT.

Worth noting for this clone: This sample also contains other DNA sequences that code for the same CDR3. The chain is built from TRBV9 and TRBJ2-5, with 14 bases identical to TRBD2. This CDR3 has 15 amino acids. Germline loops: CDR1 SGDLS, CDR2 YYNGEE. V lost 2 bases and J lost 4; bases outside the gene matches: 1. CDR3 DNA sequence: TGTGCCAGCAGCGTGGGACTAGCGGGAGTAGAGACCCAGTACTTC. Residues: CASSVGLAGVETQYF. The full variable domain, rest sourced from reference TRBV9 and TRBJ2-5, is DSGVTQTPKHLITATGQRVTLRCSPRSGDLSVYWYQQSLDQGLQFLIQYYNGEERAKGNILERFSAQQFPDLHSELNLSSLELGDSALYFCASSVGLAGVETQYFGPGTRLLVL.

This clone was recorded once. The chain carries TRBV5-6 and TRBJ2-5; 8 bases are shared with TRBD2. Unmatched junction bases numbered 10, after V lost 1 base and J lost 5 bases. This CDR3 is built from 16 residues. Germline V gene data show CDR1 as SGHDT and CDR2 as YYEEEE. The CDR3 DNA reads as TGTGCCAGCAGCTTGTTGGCGGGAGGTAGTTGGGAGACCCAGTACTTC. It specifies CASSLLAGGSWETQYF.

J is TRBJ1-5 and V is TRBV28; perhaps TRBD1 as D (6 bases). This CDR3 is built from 14 residues. Germline CDR1 reads MDHEN; CDR2 reads SYDVKM. Trimming left V 1 base short and J 6 bases short, with 10 bases between. CDR3 in amino acids: CASSLSLQGQPQHF. CDR3 in DNA: TGTGCCAGCAGTTTATCATTACAGGGTCAGCCCCAGCATTTT.

Remarks on this clone: At one of its ends the junction is not consistent with the germline gene, which may arise from a read error. At the DNA level, this CDR3 is encoded by other sequences in the same sample as well. The CDR3 sequence: CATSRAPNTEAFF. CDR3 nucleotide sequence: TGTGCCACCAGCAGGGCGCCGAACACTGAAGCCTTCTTT. The chain combines TRBV15 with TRBJ1-1; D is undetermined. Germline assignment: CDR1 LNHNV and CDR2 YYDKDF (reference sequence). The CDR3 loop spans 13 amino acids.

This clone has only a few counts. The chain links TRBV4-2 to TRBJ2-3; TRBD2 is a possible D gene (7 bases). V lost 0 bases to trimming and J lost 5 bases, with 15 bases between them. The CDR3 loop spans 16 amino acids. Germline V CDR1 and CDR2: LGHNA, YNFKEQ. CDR3 loop: CASSQEFQRGGDTQYF. Here the CDR3 DNA reads TGTGCCAGCAGCCAAGAATTCCAGAGGGGGGGAGATACGCAGTATTTT.